The present entry profiles one T cell receptor (beta chain) with its context. Its antigen is currently unknown. These data are taken from a study of early T cells in non-severe SARS-CoV-2 infection. About the research overall: Chains stayed unpaired after sequencing of bulk RNA from unsorted whole blood.

This CDR3 has 14 residues. V dropped 5 bases and J dropped 2; count of bases not matched to a gene: 2. Germline V lookup: CDR1 MDHEN, CDR2 SYDVKM. General observations from the study: Sequences matched to VDJdb favored anti-spike CD8 responses, while private and CD4 specificities were missed.

Individual cDNA molecules were tagged with unique molecular identifiers, the study reported. TCRdb fed the 5' RACE reads into MiXCR, producing one record per CDR3 protein. The data show 85,000 to 100,000 distinct CDR3 sequences, over 15% seen once. The J gene is TRBJ2-7, the V gene TRBV28; 11 bases align to TRBD1. The sample comprised whole blood. The clonotype comes from an adult who was a healthcare worker with PCR-confirmed SARS-CoV-2 infection or an uninfected control (not recorded which). The CDR3 DNA reads as TGTGCCAGCAGTGGGGGACAGGGGGCCTACGAGCAGTACTTC. Its translation is CASSGGQGAYEQYF.